These 24 T cell receptor beta chains came from one sample sequenced in a study of cytotoxic CD8 clonotypes in ibrutinib-treated CLL. Generated by immunoSEQ multiplex PCR, the TCRdb table keeps only in-frame clones and is missing some. The sample carries more than 70,000 clones, about 76% recorded once. The input for sequencing was PBMCs, taken after 12 months of ibrutinib treatment. The receptors originated from a human donor with chronic lymphocytic leukemia.

This clone appeared a few times. This chain links TRBV19 with TRBJ2-7, with 14 bases matching TRBD2. V lost 6 bases and J lost 4; bases outside the gene matches: 8. The germline V gene encodes CDR1 LNHDA and CDR2 SQIVND (reference sequence). CDR3 length equals 16 residues. The chain's CDR3 is CASSPGTSGSRYEQYF. The CDR3 DNA reads TGTGCCAGTAGCCCGGGGACTAGCGGGAGTAGGTACGAGCAGTACTTC.

A note on this clone: Additional DNA sequences in this sample encode the identical CDR3. J is TRBJ2-7 and V is TRBV6-6; D is perhaps TRBD2 (6 bases). V lost 0 bases, J lost 2 bases, and 11 bases lay in between. Germline CDR1 and CDR2: MNHNY and SVGAGI (reference sequence). The CDR3 contains 15 residues. The CDR3 is CASSYSGGAPYEQYF. The CDR3 coding sequence is TGTGCCAGCAGTTACTCGGGCGGGGCCCCCTACGAGCAGTACTTC.

The rearrangement links TRBV7-2 to TRBJ2-5; D is possibly TRBD1 or TRBD2 (8 bases each). This CDR3 is built from 13 residues. The V gene lost 8 bases and the J gene lost 5 bases, with 15 bases spanning the gap. CDR1 and CDR2 (germline): SGHTA, FQGNSA. The CDR3 reads CASGTGGGETQYF. DNA for the CDR3: TGTGCCAGCGGGACAGGCGGGGGGGAGACCCAGTACTTC. The whole variable domain, remainder taken from reference TRBV7-2 and TRBJ2-5, is GAGVSQSPSNKVTEKGKDVELRCDPISGHTALYWYRQSLGQGLEFLIYFQGNSAPDKSGLPSDRFSAERTGGSVSTLTIQRTQQEDSAVYLCASGTGGGETQYFGPGTRLLVL.

This clone has just a few counts. The V call is TRBV7-2, the J call TRBJ2-5; D unresolved. The CDR3 covers 11 residues. V was trimmed by 5 bases and J by 4 bases, leaving 5 bases between them. Germline V CDR1 and CDR2: SGHTA, FQGNSA. CDR3 region: CASSEPETQYF. In DNA, the CDR3 is TGTGCCAGCAGCGAACCAGAGACCCAGTACTTC.

The V gene is TRBV18, the J gene TRBJ2-1; a possible D gene is TRBD1 (5 bases). The CDR3 sequence is 13 residues long. The V end lost 8 bases, the J end lost 4 bases, and 12 bases lay between the germline ends. Germline V CDR1 and CDR2: KGHSH, LQKENI. The CDR3 DNA reads TGTGCCAGCCACCCAGGGAATTACAATGAGCAGTTCTTC. This sequence encodes CASHPGNYNEQFF.

This rearrangement joins TRBV27 to TRBJ1-1; D is perhaps TRBD1 (5 bases). Per germline, CDR1 MNHEY and CDR2 SMNVEV (reference sequence). The CDR3 totals 13 residues. The V and J ends lost 8 bases and 5 bases respectively, with 15 bases between them. CDR3 coding DNA: TGTGCCAGCGCCTGGCAGGGTTGGACTGAAGCTTTCTTT. It codes for CASAWQGWTEAFF.

This chain joins TRBV27 and TRBJ2-7, with 7 bases lining up with TRBD1. This CDR3 is 15 amino acids long. CDR1 and CDR2 (germline): MNHEY, SMNVEV (reference sequence). Trimming cost V 5 bases and J 1 base; bases outside gene matches: 8. This CDR3 reads CASSPRDRVSYEQYF. For the CDR3, the DNA is TGTGCCAGCAGTCCTCGTGACAGGGTTTCCTACGAGCAGTACTTC.

V and J are TRBV6-1 and TRBJ1-5; no reliable D call. The V and J ends lost 3 bases and 7 bases respectively, with 7 bases between them. CDR3 length: 12 residues. Germline CDR1 and CDR2: MNHNS and SASEGT. In DNA form, the CDR3 reads TGTGCCAGCAGTGATCTGGTGCAGCCCCAGCATTTT. Encoded protein: CASSDLVQPQHF.

The chain employs TRBV19 and TRBJ1-2, with 10 bases lining up with TRBD1. V was clipped by 8 bases and J by 8 bases; unmatched bases: 8. In germline, CDR1 is LNHDA, CDR2 SQIVND (reference sequence). The CDR3 is made up of 13 amino acids. Here the CDR3 reads CASEPGQGLGYTF. Written as DNA, the CDR3 is TGTGCCAGTGAGCCGGGACAGGGGCTAGGCTACACCTTC.

V usage is TRBV18 and J usage is TRBJ2-7; a possible D gene is TRBD2 (6 bases). The CDR3 covers 13 residues. Germline V gives CDR1 KGHSH, CDR2 LQKENI. The V end lost 4 bases, the J end lost 6 bases, and 13 bases lay between the germline ends. CDR3 protein: CASSRGEGREQYF. The CDR3 bases are TGTGCCAGCTCACGGGGGGAAGGACGCGAGCAGTACTTC.

The chain is built from TRBV29-1 and TRBJ2-3, with 12 bases matching TRBD2. V gave up 4 bases and J gave up 1 base; unmatched junction bases: 3. Germline V gene sequence: CDR1 SQVTM, CDR2 ANQGSEA. The length of the CDR3 is 15 residues. The CDR3 region has the DNA TGCAGCGTTGGTCCTAGCGGGGGGGGCACAGATACGCAGTATTTT. Translation: CSVGPSGGGTDTQYF.

This chain links TRBV28 with TRBJ2-7; 8 bases fit TRBD2. Per the germline V gene, CDR1 is MDHEN and CDR2 is SYDVKM. V gave up 10 bases and J gave up 0 bases; unmatched junction bases: 5. The CDR3 loop spans 13 amino acids. Here the CDR3 DNA reads TGTGCCACCATAGCGGGGAGCTCCTACGAGCAGTACTTC. It specifies CATIAGSSYEQYF.

The rearrangement links TRBV5-1 to TRBJ2-7; the match to TRBD1 covers 9 bases. The CDR3 is 15 amino acids. V shed 4 bases and J 5 bases; nucleotides not matched to a gene: 10. Germline V lookup: CDR1 SGHRS, CDR2 YFSETQ. In nucleotides, the CDR3 is TGCGCCAGCAGCCCGAGGGACAGGGTTACGAACGAGCAGTACTTC. Its translation: CASSPRDRVTNEQYF.

The chain employs TRBV4-3 and TRBJ2-1; unclear D gene. V lost 1 base and J 7 bases, leaving 5 bases between the germline ends. Germline CDR1 reads LGHNA; CDR2 reads YSLEER. The CDR3 is 12 residues long. The CDR3 reads CASSQGRNEQFF. DNA for the CDR3: TGCGCCAGCAGCCAAGGGCGGAATGAGCAGTTCTTC.

This clone was detected only a few times. The chain recombines TRBV19 with TRBJ2-7, with D possibly matching TRBD1 (7 bases). Per germline, CDR1 LNHDA and CDR2 SQIVND (reference sequence). The CDR3 is 12 amino acids. V was trimmed by 4 bases and J by 4 bases, leaving 8 bases between them. The chain's CDR3 is CASSTGGYEQYF. The CDR3 nucleotides read TGTGCCAGTAGTACAGGGGGGTACGAGCAGTACTTC.

CDR3 region: CASSPDPRGAEAFF. Here the CDR3 DNA reads TGTGCCAGCAGCCCAGACCCACGGGGGGCTGAAGCTTTCTTT. The V and J genes are TRBV7-2 and TRBJ1-1; the D gene is possibly TRBD1 (5 bases). In germline, CDR1 is SGHTA, CDR2 FQGNSA. V lost 5 bases and J lost 6, with 16 bases in between. This CDR3 contains 14 residues.

This clone was counted a single time. V is TRBV6-1 and J is TRBJ2-7; unclear D gene. V lost 4 bases, J lost 1 base, and 5 bases lay in between. The germline gives CDR1 MNHNS, CDR2 SASEGT. CDR3 size: 12 residues. The CDR3 DNA reads TGTGCCAGCAGTGGGGTTTCCTACGAGCAGTACTTC. Translating gives CASSGVSYEQYF.

This clone was found once. The V call is TRBV13, the J call TRBJ2-7; D remains unclear. Germline CDR1 PRHDT, CDR2 FYEKMQ (reference sequence). The ends were cut back, 0 bases at V and 5 bases at J, with 8 bases in the middle. This CDR3 is built from 13 residues. CDR3 in DNA: TGTGCCAGCAGCTTAGGAAGTGTGGACGAGCAGTACTTC. Protein sequence: CASSLGSVDEQYF. The entire variable domain, with the rest obtained from reference TRBV13 and TRBJ2-7, is as follows: AAGVIQSPRHLIKEKRETATLKCYPIPRHDTVYWYQQGPGQDPQFLISFYEKMQSDKGSIPDRFSAQQFSDYHSELNMSSLELGDSALYFCASSLGSVDEQYFGPGTRLTVT.

This chain joins TRBV7-9 and TRBJ2-7; D not certain. CDR3 length: 13 amino acids. Germline CDR1 and CDR2: SEHNR and FQNEAQ (reference sequence). V was clipped by 3 bases and J by 5 bases, with 11 bases between them. The CDR3 region has the DNA TGTGCCAGCAGCTTTTTGTCCCGGGACGAGCAGTACTTC. Translating it yields CASSFLSRDEQYF. Full variable domain (remainder filled in from reference TRBV7-9 and TRBJ2-7): DTGVSQNPRHKITKRGQNVTFRCDPISEHNRLYWYRQTLGQGPEFLTYFQNEAQLEKSRLLSDRFSAERPKGSFSTLEIQRTEQGDSAMYLCASSFLSRDEQYFGPGTRLTVT.

The V and J genes are TRBV7-2 and TRBJ2-2; D tentatively fits TRBD1 or TRBD2 (5 bases each). V was cut by 5 bases and J by 11 bases, with 12 bases left in between. Germline CDR1 SGHTA, CDR2 FQGNSA. This CDR3 has 12 amino acids. DNA for the CDR3: TGTGCCAGCAGCCGCGACAGCGGAGAGCTGTTTTTT. Its protein product is CASSRDSGELFF. Drawing the rest from reference TRBV7-2 and TRBJ2-2, the complete variable domain is GAGVSQSPSNKVTEKGKDVELRCDPISGHTALYWYRQSLGQGLEFLIYFQGNSAPDKSGLPSDRFSAERTGGSVSTLTIQRTQQEDSAVYLCASSRDSGELFFGEGSRLTVL.

This chain links TRBV9 with TRBJ2-1; D is unclear. CDR1 is SGDLS and CDR2 is YYNGEE in the germline V gene. V shed 0 bases and J shed 8 bases, with 9 bases lying between them. The CDR3 length is 13 residues. The CDR3 region is CASSVGVGHEQFF. CDR3 DNA sequence: TGTGCCAGCAGCGTAGGGGTGGGCCATGAGCAGTTCTTC.

The V and J genes are TRBV27 and TRBJ1-5; D might be TRBD1 (5 bases). Trimming shortened V by 6 bases and J by 4 bases, and 19 bases separated the two germline ends. Germline V gene sequence: CDR1 MNHEY, CDR2 SMNVEV (reference sequence). The CDR3 length is 16 residues. CDR3 DNA sequence: TGTGCCAGCAGGCCTTCTACGGGACGGCTAAATCAGCCCCAGCATTTT. It yields the protein CASRPSTGRLNQPQHF.

The J gene is TRBJ2-1, the V gene TRBV18; D might be TRBD2 (5 bases). The germline V gene encodes CDR1 KGHSH and CDR2 LQKENI. The CDR3 is 14 amino acids. Trimming removed 0 bases from V and 8 bases from J, with 11 bases in between. The CDR3 sequence is CASSPPSGMDEQFF. CDR3 DNA: TGTGCCAGCTCACCACCATCGGGGATGGATGAGCAGTTCTTC.

The rearrangement uses TRBV5-4 and TRBJ2-3; tentatively, D is TRBD1 or TRBD2 (6 bases each). The V end was cut by 2 bases, the J end by 0 bases, with 13 bases between. Germline CDR1 SGHNT, CDR2 YYREEE (reference sequence). The length of the CDR3 is 16 residues. CDR3 protein: CASSLGGTLSTDTQYF. DNA for the CDR3: TGTGCCAGCAGCTTAGGGGGGACCCTCAGCACAGATACGCAGTATTTT.